A selection of T cell receptor beta chains follows, all from one sample in a study of identifying expanded T cells in peripheral blood. The data were produced by immunoSEQ multiplex PCR, yet TCRdb's version contains in-frame clones alone and is incomplete. The table shows approximately 140,000 clones, with approximately 86% occurring only once. The sample comprised blood. These receptors came from a person aged 18 to 75 in good health. CDR3s include the opening cysteine and the closing phenylalanine or tryptophan. D genes are given only for firm matches.

>TRBD2|TRBV7-2
CASSSLAGGRKDTQYF
>NA|TRBV28
CASSSTPGRNSGANVLTF
>NA|TRBV12-5
CASAAPWADTQYF
>NA|TRBV19
CASSRGAKNIQYF
>NA|TRBV19
CASSIRGTWSRTFYEQYF
>NA|TRBV2
CASSQDGLNEKLFF
>NA|TRBV27
CASSPSGGSYEQYF
>TRBD1|TRBV18
CASSSGTGVNQPQHF
>NA|TRBV5-8
CASSLGAWEKLFF
>TRBD2|TRBV11-2
CASRVAGGNNEQFF
>NA|TRBV6-5
CASSSGGQPRAEAFF